The 9 T cell receptor beta chains given below trace back to one sample, sequenced in a study of T-cell memory formation after mild COVID-19. TCRdb itself ran the 5' RACE reads through MiXCR, one entry per CDR3 protein. The table records some 440,000 distinct CDR3 sequences, roughly 25% of them present only once. The sequenced sample was PBMCs or a T cell subset sorted from them (not recorded which). The receptors originated from an adult woman who had mild COVID-19 (a few samples of this study predate the infection). Cell type and time point are not known.

The chain carries TRBV10-2 and TRBJ1-2; perhaps TRBD1 as D (5 bases). Germline CDR1 reads WSHSY; CDR2 reads SAAADI. The CDR3 has 13 residues. The V end lost 0 bases, the J end lost 7 bases, and 9 bases lay between the germline ends. CDR3 in amino acids: CASSESIGAGYTF. The CDR3 DNA reads TGCGCCAGCAGTGAGTCGATAGGGGCTGGCTACACCTTC.

This clonotype was recorded a few times. The V call is TRBV5-6, the J call TRBJ1-2; D is uncertain. Germline V gives CDR1 SGHDT, CDR2 YYEEEE. CDR3 length equals 12 residues. Trimming pared 6 bases from V and 8 bases from J, leaving 14 bases between. Here the CDR3 DNA reads TGTGCCAGCACCCGAAGAGGGAACGGCTACACCTTC. This gives the protein CASTRRGNGYTF.

Concerning this clonotype itself: One end of the junction varies from germline; a read error may be responsible. The rearrangement uses TRBV12-3 or TRBV12-4 and TRBJ2-7; D is unclear. There are 12 residues in the CDR3. The CDR3 region is CASGLVDYEQYF. CDR3 bases: TGTGCCAGCGGTTTGGTGGACTACGAGCAGTACTTC.

The J gene is TRBJ1-1, the V gene TRBV7-2; D unresolved. CDR3 size: 12 residues. Trimming took off 0 bases at V and 10 bases at J, with 9 bases between the two ends. Germline CDR1 reads SGHTA; CDR2 reads FQGNSA. CDR3 in DNA: TGTGCCAGCAGCTTAGCTCGAGGCCGAGCTTTCTTT. Translating it yields CASSLARGRAFF.

The V gene is TRBV30, the J gene TRBJ2-7; 9 bases fit TRBD2. Germline-derived CDR1 and CDR2 are GTSNPN and SVGIG (reference sequence). The CDR3 is made up of 17 amino acids. The trim removed 5 bases at V and 5 bases at J, leaving 19 bases unmatched. The CDR3 nucleotides are TGTGCCTGGGATCTATCGGGACTAGCCCCTCGGATCGACGAGCAGTACTTC. Translation: CAWDLSGLAPRIDEQYF.

This rearrangement joins TRBV5-1 to TRBJ1-5; D is unclear. Germline V gene lookup returns CDR1 SGHRS and CDR2 YFSETQ. The CDR3 length is 14 residues. The ends were cut back, 1 base at V and 2 bases at J, with 7 bases in the middle. The CDR3: CASSLTEGNQPQHF. The CDR3 nucleotides read TGCGCCAGCAGCTTGACGGAGGGCAATCAGCCCCAGCATTTT.

This clonotype has just one count. The chain carries TRBV4-1 and TRBJ2-7, with a possible D match to TRBD2 (5 bases). In germline, CDR1 is MGHRA, CDR2 YSYEKL. With 1 base removed from V and 3 bases from J, the gap between germline ends came to 10 bases. CDR3 length: 14 residues. CDR3 in DNA: TGCGCCAGCAGCCAAGCTTCGGGGATCTACGAGCAGTACTTC. Its translation is CASSQASGIYEQYF.

The CDR3 region has the DNA TGTGCCAGCAGCCCAAACATTGACGTAGATACGCAGTATTTT. Its protein is CASSPNIDVDTQYF. The V call is TRBV7-8, the J call TRBJ2-3; D is undetermined. CDR3 length equals 14 residues. Trimming removed 5 bases from V and 5 bases from J, with 14 bases in between. CDR1 and CDR2 (germline): SGHVS, FQNEAQ.

To note about this clonotype: The junction differs from germline at one of its ends, possibly a read error. J is TRBJ2-1 and V is TRBV7-7; TRBD1 agrees at 9 bases. The CDR3 is made up of 13 amino acids. Germline CDR1 is SSHAT and CDR2 is FNYEAQ (reference sequence). This chain's CDR3 is CASSFGTGFEQFF. The CDR3 DNA is TGTGCTAGCAGCTTTGGGACAGGGTTTGAGCAGTTCTTC.